This is a list of T cell receptor beta chains from one sample in a study of T cell changes during pregnancy in multiple sclerosis. Produced via immunoSEQ multiplex PCR; TCRdb's table is partial and in-frame only. Of about 48,000 clones listed, about 88% are singletons. Sequencing used CD4+ T cells from peripheral blood mononuclear cells, obtained in the second trimester of pregnancy. The receptors stem from a female donor with multiple sclerosis, enrolled in a pregnancy study. The CDR3 runs from the conserved cysteine through the conserved F or W. The D gene is left open where the match is weak. Clone size is not always given. Where it is, it says once, few, many or a class for expanded clones.

V gene,clone size,J gene,D gene,CDR3 protein,CDR3 DNA
TRBV5-1,-,TRBJ2-1,TRBD2,CASSLPSGINEQFF,TGCGCCAGCAGCTTACCTAGCGGAATTAATGAGCAGTTCTTC
TRBV29-1,-,TRBJ1-2,TRBD1,CSVSRGRDGYTF,TGCAGCGTTTCCAGGGGGCGCGATGGCTACACCTTC
TRBV5-6,-,TRBJ2-2,-,CASSLNTGELFF,TGTGCCAGCAGCCTTAACACCGGGGAGCTGTTTTTT
TRBV19,-,TRBJ1-5,-,CASTIQGGSNQPQHF,TGTGCCAGTACTATACAGGGTGGAAGCAATCAGCCCCAGCATTTT
TRBV16,once,TRBJ1-1,TRBD1,CASSRRQGVTEAFF,TGTGCCAGCAGCCGTAGACAGGGCGTCACTGAAGCTTTCTTT
TRBV6-1,-,TRBJ2-7,TRBD1,CASRQGPSYEQYF,TGTGCCAGTAGACAGGGTCCCTCCTACGAGCAGTACTTC
TRBV11-3,-,TRBJ2-7,-,CASSLRGLTYEQYF,TGTGCCAGCAGCTTACGCGGGCTTACCTACGAGCAGTACTTC
TRBV28,-,TRBJ2-7,-,CASSSTASGYEQYF,TGTGCCAGCAGTTCAACCGCCTCGGGATACGAGCAGTACTTC
TRBV6-1,-,TRBJ2-3,TRBD1,CASSSGTGLGNTQYF,TGTGCCAGCAGTTCTGGGACAGGGCTAGGAAATACGCAGTATTTT
TRBV28,few,TRBJ2-1,-,CASSTISGTGEQFF,TGTGCCAGCAGTACTATAAGCGGGACAGGTGAGCAGTTCTTC
TRBV4-2,-,TRBJ2-1,TRBD2,CASSQDRTSFSEQFF,TGTGCCAGCAGCCAAGATCGGACTAGCTTCAGTGAGCAGTTCTTC
TRBV5-4,-,TRBJ1-2,TRBD1,CASSYRGQGPIYGYTF,TGTGCCAGCAGCTACCGGGGACAGGGACCTATCTATGGCTACACCTTC
TRBV19,-,TRBJ2-7,-,CASSTQTGPRYF,TGTGCCAGTAGTACCCAGACAGGCCCACGGTACTTC
TRBV5-5,once,TRBJ1-1,TRBD1,CASSVTGGAGEAFF,TGTGCCAGCAGCGTAACAGGGGGCGCGGGTGAAGCTTTCTTT
TRBV30,medium-sized,TRBJ2-3,-,CAWSPRRGDTQYF,TGTGCCTGGAGTCCCCGGAGAGGAGATACGCAGTATTTT
TRBV29-1,-,TRBJ2-3,TRBD2,CSVTSEVGDTQYF,TGCAGCGTTACTAGCGAGGTAGGGGATACGCAGTATTTT
TRBV19,-,TRBJ2-5,-,CATGQGETQYF,TGTGCCACTGGCCAGGGGGAGACCCAGTACTTC